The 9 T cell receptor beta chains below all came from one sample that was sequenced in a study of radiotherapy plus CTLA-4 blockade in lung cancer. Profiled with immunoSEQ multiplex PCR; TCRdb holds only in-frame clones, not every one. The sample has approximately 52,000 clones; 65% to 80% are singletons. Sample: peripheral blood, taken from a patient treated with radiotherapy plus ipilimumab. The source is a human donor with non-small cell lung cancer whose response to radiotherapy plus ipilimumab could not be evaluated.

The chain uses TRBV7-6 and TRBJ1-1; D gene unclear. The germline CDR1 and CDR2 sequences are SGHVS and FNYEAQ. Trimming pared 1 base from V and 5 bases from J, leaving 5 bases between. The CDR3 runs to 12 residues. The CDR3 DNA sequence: TGTGCCAGCAGCTTAGGGGCAACTGAAGCTTTCTTT. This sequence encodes CASSLGATEAFF.

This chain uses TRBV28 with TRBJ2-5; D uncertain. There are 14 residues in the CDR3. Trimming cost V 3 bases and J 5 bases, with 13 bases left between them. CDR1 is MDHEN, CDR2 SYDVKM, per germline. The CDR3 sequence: CASSFSPSWETQYF. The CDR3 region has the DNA TGTGCCAGCAGTTTTTCCCCGAGCTGGGAGACCCAGTACTTC.

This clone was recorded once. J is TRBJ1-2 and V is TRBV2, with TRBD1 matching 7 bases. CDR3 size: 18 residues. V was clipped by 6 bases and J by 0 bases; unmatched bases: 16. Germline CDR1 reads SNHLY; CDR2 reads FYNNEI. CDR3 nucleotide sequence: TGTGCCAGCAGAGCGAGGGGAAGGACAGGCTCAGCTAACTATGGCTACACCTTC. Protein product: CASRARGRTGSANYGYTF.

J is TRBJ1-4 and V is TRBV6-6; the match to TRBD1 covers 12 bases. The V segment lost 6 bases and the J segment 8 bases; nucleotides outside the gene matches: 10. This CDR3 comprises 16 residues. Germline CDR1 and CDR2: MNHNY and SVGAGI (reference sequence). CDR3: CASRGTGGPSEEKLFF. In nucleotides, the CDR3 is TGTGCCAGCAGAGGGACAGGGGGCCCGTCGGAGGAAAAACTGTTTTTT.

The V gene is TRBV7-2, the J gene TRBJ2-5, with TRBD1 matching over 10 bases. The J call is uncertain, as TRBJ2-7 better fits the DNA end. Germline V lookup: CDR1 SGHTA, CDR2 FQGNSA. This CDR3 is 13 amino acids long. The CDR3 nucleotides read TGTGCCAGCAGCGGACGGACAGGGGGCGAGCAGTACTTC. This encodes CASSGRTGGEQYF.

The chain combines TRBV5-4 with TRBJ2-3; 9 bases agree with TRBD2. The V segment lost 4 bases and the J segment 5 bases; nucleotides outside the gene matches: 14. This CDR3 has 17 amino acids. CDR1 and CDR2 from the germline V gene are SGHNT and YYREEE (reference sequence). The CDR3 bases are TGTGCCAGCAGCAACAGGGGAGCGGGAGGCACGGGAGATACGCAGTATTTT. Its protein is CASSNRGAGGTGDTQYF. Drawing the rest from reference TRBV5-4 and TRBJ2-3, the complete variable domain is ETGVTQSPTHLIKTRGQQVTLRCSSQSGHNTVSWYQQALGQGPQFIFQYYREEENGRGNFPPRFSGLQFPNYSSELNVNALELDDSALYLCASSNRGAGGTGDTQYFGPGTRLTVL.

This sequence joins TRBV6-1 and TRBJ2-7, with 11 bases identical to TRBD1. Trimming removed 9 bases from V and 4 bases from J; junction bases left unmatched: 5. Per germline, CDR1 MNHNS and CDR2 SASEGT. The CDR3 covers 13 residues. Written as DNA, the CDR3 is TGTGCCAGTCTTGGGACAGGGGGATACGAGCAGTACTTC. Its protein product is CASLGTGGYEQYF.

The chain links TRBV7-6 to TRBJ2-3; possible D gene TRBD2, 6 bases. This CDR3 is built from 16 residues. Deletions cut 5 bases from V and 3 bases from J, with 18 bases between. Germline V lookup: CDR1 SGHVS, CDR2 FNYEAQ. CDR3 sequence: CASSPQLGGTTDTQYF. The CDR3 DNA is TGTGCCAGCAGCCCCCAATTGGGGGGAACAACAGATACGCAGTATTTT. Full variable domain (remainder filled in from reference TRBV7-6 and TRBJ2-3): GAGVSQSPRYKVTKRGQDVALRCDPISGHVSLYWYRQALGQGPEFLTYFNYEAQQDKSGLPNDRFSAERPEGSISTLTIQRTEQRDSAMYRCASSPQLGGTTDTQYFGPGTRLTVL.

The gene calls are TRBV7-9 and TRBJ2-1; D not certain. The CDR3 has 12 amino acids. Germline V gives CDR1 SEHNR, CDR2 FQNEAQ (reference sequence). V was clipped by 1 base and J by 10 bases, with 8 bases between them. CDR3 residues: CASSLERPEQFF. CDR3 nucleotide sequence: TGTGCCAGCAGCTTAGAGCGCCCGGAGCAGTTCTTC.